The clone carrying this TCR beta chain was counted once. The CDR3 is 13 amino acids. V lost 3 bases to trimming and J lost 7 bases, with 13 bases between them. Germline CDR1 reads GTSNPN; CDR2 reads SVGIG (reference sequence). The data derive from a study of blood T cell repertoires in COVID-19. Study at large: The United States, Italy and Spain were the sources of the acute and convalescent COVID-19 samples.

Methods used by the authors: Using reference gene primer amplification, nucleated cell counts were estimated. The data were produced by immunoSEQ multiplex PCR, yet TCRdb's version contains in-frame clones alone and is incomplete. That table furnishes V, J and clone size, whereas the DNA furnished D and trimming. The data hold fewer than 200,000 clones, with roughly nine tenths observed a single time. V gene TRBV30 combines with J gene TRBJ2-1; D possibly corresponds to TRBD2 (6 bases). This sequence originates from a man between 18 and 35 years old who had recovered from COVID-19. The sample was peripheral blood. DNA of the CDR3: TGTGCCTGGAGCGCCGGGAGTCTGAATGAGCAGTTCTTC. It translates to CAWSAGSLNEQFF.